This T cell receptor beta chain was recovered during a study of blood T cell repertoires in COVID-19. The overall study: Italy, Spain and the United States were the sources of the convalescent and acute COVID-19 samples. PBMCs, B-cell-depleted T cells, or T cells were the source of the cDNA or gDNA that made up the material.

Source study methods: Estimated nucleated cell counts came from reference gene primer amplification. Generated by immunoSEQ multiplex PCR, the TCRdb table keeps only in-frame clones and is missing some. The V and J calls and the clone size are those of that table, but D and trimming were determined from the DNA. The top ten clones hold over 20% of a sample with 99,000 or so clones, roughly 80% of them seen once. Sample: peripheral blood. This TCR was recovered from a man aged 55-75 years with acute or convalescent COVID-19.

In DNA form, the CDR3 reads TGTGCCAGCAGTTCCCCCCGGACAGCCCTTCAAGAGACCCAGTACTTC. It codes for CASSSPRTALQETQYF. V gene TRBV6-2 or TRBV6-3 combines with J gene TRBJ2-5; tentative D call: TRBD1 (6 bases). Germline V gene lookup returns CDR1 MNHEY and CDR2 SVGEGT. This CDR3 spans 16 amino acids. Deletions cut 4 bases from V and 2 bases from J, with 17 bases between.